The 19 T cell receptor beta chains below come from one sample, sequenced in a study of shared clonotypes between healthy human individuals (dated by TCRdb to 2018 to 2021). CD8 naive samples consisted of CD45RO-negative cells that were positively selected for CCR7, yielding a CD45RA+CCR7+ population without TemRA cells. The library relied on the immunoSEQ multiplex PCR assay. The immuneACCESS repertoire file appears here via TCRdb, limited to in-frame rearrangements. These files lack a portion of the clones; in checked studies, under half of the deficit traces to unresolved V genes, and the cause of the others is not known. The sample table contains about 1,800,000 clones; only one count was recorded for about 95% of them. More than 0.95% of the sample goes to the ten largest clones. The specimen sequenced was naive CD8+ T cells sorted from blood. The cell subset or site label corresponds to: CD45RA+CCR7+. The receptors were sampled from a man aged 18 to 30 in good health.

The rearrangement links TRBV7-6 to TRBJ2-2; no reliable D call. The ends were cut back, 7 bases at V and 0 bases at J, with 6 bases in the middle. Germline V CDR1 and CDR2: SGHVS, FNYEAQ. The CDR3 is made up of 13 amino acids. The CDR3 is CASTDANTGELFF. CDR3 coding DNA: TGTGCCAGCACCGACGCGAACACCGGGGAGCTGTTTTTT.

The chain is built from TRBV27 and TRBJ1-1; TRBD1 might be the D (5 bases). Germline V gene sequence: CDR1 MNHEY, CDR2 SMNVEV (reference sequence). The V and J ends lost 4 bases and 4 bases respectively, with 10 bases between them. The CDR3 runs to 13 residues. Here the CDR3 reads CASSSGLVTEAFF. DNA of the CDR3: TGTGCCAGCAGTTCAGGGTTAGTCACTGAAGCTTTCTTT.

The V gene is TRBV5-8, the J gene TRBJ2-7, with D hard to call. Trimming removed 4 bases at V and 2 bases at J, with 10 bases between. The CDR3 contains 13 residues. Germline values: CDR1 SGHTS, CDR2 YDEGEE. This CDR3 reads CASSPLGPYEQYF. The CDR3, as DNA: TGTGCCAGCAGCCCACTTGGGCCCTACGAGCAGTACTTC.

The chain recombines TRBV5-1 with TRBJ2-1; 9 bases map to TRBD2. J lost 10 bases, V lost 4 bases, and 9 bases had no gene match. The CDR3 loop spans 14 amino acids. Germline CDR1 and CDR2: SGHRS and YFSETQ. CDR3 sequence (DNA): TGCGCCAGCAGCGTATTTAGCGGGGGCGGAGAGCAGTTCTTC. Amino acid sequence: CASSVFSGGGEQFF.

As to this clone: The junction differs from germline at one of its ends, possibly a read error. The rearrangement joins TRBV7-7 to TRBJ2-7, with 8 bases identical to TRBD2. The length of the CDR3 is 15 residues. Germline V gives CDR1 SSHAT, CDR2 FNYEAQ (reference sequence). The DNA of the CDR3 is TGTGCTAGCAGCAGATCTAAAGCGGGAGTGGACGAGCAGTACTTC. This translates into CASSRSKAGVDEQYF.

The chain combines TRBV15 with TRBJ2-7, with D tentatively TRBD2 (5 bases). V was pared by 1 base and J by 6 bases, with 10 bases between. The V gene's germline CDR1 is LNHNV and CDR2 YYDKDF (reference sequence). The CDR3 sequence is 13 residues long. This CDR3 is CATSRGGSGEQYF. DNA of the CDR3: TGTGCCACCAGCAGAGGAGGGTCCGGCGAGCAGTACTTC. The whole variable domain, remainder taken from reference TRBV15 and TRBJ2-7, is DAMVIQNPRYQVTQFGKPVTLSCSQTLNHNVMYWYQQKSSQAPKLLFHYYDKDFNNEADTPDNFQSRRPNTSFCFLDIRSPGLGDTAMYLCATSRGGSGEQYFGPGTRLTVT.

Worth noting for this clone: The sample carries other DNA sequences with the same CDR3. The chain recombines TRBV9 with TRBJ2-7; 8 positions agree with TRBD2. Germline V CDR1 and CDR2: SGDLS, YYNGEE. J gave up 4 bases and V 4 bases, and 7 bases lay outside the gene matches. The CDR3 is 14 amino acids. The CDR3 region has the DNA TGTGCCAGCAGCACCAGCGGGAGCTCTTACGAGCAGTACTTC. Amino acid sequence: CASSTSGSSYEQYF.

This chain links TRBV27 with TRBJ1-1; D call uncertain. The CDR3 has 14 residues. V was cut by 6 bases and J by 5 bases, with 16 bases left in between. In germline, CDR1 is MNHEY, CDR2 SMNVEV (reference sequence). The CDR3 protein is CASRPLPDGTEAFF. As DNA, the CDR3 is TGTGCCAGCAGACCCTTGCCGGATGGAACTGAAGCTTTCTTT.

Here the CDR3 reads CASSLSMGTLSYEQYF. The CDR3 DNA sequence: TGTGCCAGCAGTTTATCGATGGGGACTCTCTCCTACGAGCAGTACTTC. The chain links TRBV27 to TRBJ2-7; possibly TRBD2 for D (6 bases). Trimming removed 0 bases from V and 0 bases from J, with 12 bases in between. The CDR3 covers 16 residues. From germline, CDR1 is MNHEY and CDR2 SMNVEV (reference sequence).

V is TRBV9 and J is TRBJ2-1; 13 bases fit TRBD2. This CDR3 is 14 amino acids long. Trimming cost V 4 bases and J 8 bases; bases outside gene matches: 3. CDR1 and CDR2 from the germline V gene are SGDLS and YYNGEE. The CDR3 DNA follows: TGTGCCAGCAGCACTAGCGGGGGGGCATATGAGCAGTTCTTC. It is translated as CASSTSGGAYEQFF.

The genes are TRBV28 and TRBJ2-5; TRBD2 matches at 7 bases. J gave up 5 bases and V 3 bases, and 9 bases lay outside the gene matches. The CDR3 extends over 15 amino acids. CDR1 and CDR2 (germline): MDHEN, SYDVKM. CDR3 nucleotides: TGTGCCAGCAGTTTTTTCGCGGGGGATTCGGAGACCCAGTACTTC. Translation gives CASSFFAGDSETQYF.

The chain is built from TRBV13 and TRBJ2-5; 8 bases align to TRBD2. Looked up from germline, CDR1 is PRHDT and CDR2 is FYEKMQ (reference sequence). The CDR3 contains 15 residues. J gave up 2 bases and V 4 bases, and 6 bases lay outside the gene matches. The CDR3 is CASSWRLAQQETQYF. The CDR3 DNA follows: TGTGCCAGCAGCTGGAGACTAGCGCAACAAGAGACCCAGTACTTC.

Comments on this clone: A much larger clone differs from this one at a single base, so this may be a read error. This rearrangement joins TRBV11-2 to TRBJ2-2, with D possibly matching TRBD1 (5 bases). V was pared by 6 bases and J by 1 base, with 9 bases between. The CDR3 is made up of 14 amino acids. Germline CDR1 is SGHAT and CDR2 is FQNNGV. The DNA for the CDR3 is TGTGCCAGCAGTGAAACAGGGAACACCGGGGAGCTGTTTTTT. It encodes CASSETGNTGELFF.

The chain carries TRBV19 and TRBJ2-1; 15 bases are shared with TRBD2. The CDR3 consists of 18 residues. V shed 7 bases, J shed 9 bases, and the junction held 16 bases outside the gene matches. Germline V CDR1 and CDR2: LNHDA, SQIVND (reference sequence). The chain's CDR3 is CASNPGLAGGLGLGEQFF. The CDR3 region has the DNA TGTGCCAGTAACCCGGGACTAGCGGGAGGTTTAGGGTTGGGTGAGCAGTTCTTC.

V usage is TRBV19 and J usage is TRBJ1-2; D ambiguous. Germline CDR1 is LNHDA and CDR2 is SQIVND (reference sequence). V was trimmed by 3 bases and J by 3 bases, leaving 14 bases between them. The CDR3 runs to 15 residues. The CDR3 region is CASSILRERDYGYTF. As DNA, the CDR3 is TGTGCCAGTAGTATTTTGAGGGAGAGGGACTATGGCTACACCTTC.

This sequence joins TRBV28 and TRBJ2-7; TRBD1 matches at 9 bases. The V segment lost 3 bases and the J segment 7 bases; nucleotides outside the gene matches: 25. Per germline, CDR1 MDHEN and CDR2 SYDVKM. CDR3 length equals 20 residues. The DNA of the CDR3 is TGTGCCAGCAGTTTGATTTCGGGGACAGGGTCCCCCCCTTTTCGGTGGGAGCAGTACTTC. Translated, it gives CASSLISGTGSPPFRWEQYF.

The chain recombines TRBV29-1 with TRBJ2-2, with 15 nucleotides matching TRBD2. The CDR3 is 15 amino acids. Germline CDR1 reads SQVTM; CDR2 reads ANQGSEA. The V and J ends lost 6 bases and 7 bases, in that order; junction bases with no gene match: 6. The CDR3 sequence is CSVDAGLAGGGELFF. The CDR3 nucleotides are TGCAGCGTCGACGCGGGACTAGCGGGAGGCGGGGAGCTGTTTTTT.

The V and J genes are TRBV11-2 and TRBJ2-1, with TRBD2 identical over 9 bases. The trim removed 5 bases at V and 5 bases at J, leaving 7 bases unmatched. This CDR3 is built from 15 residues. Germline V gene sequence: CDR1 SGHAT, CDR2 FQNNGV. CDR3 in DNA: TGTGCCAGCAGCCTCGGACTAGCGTCTAACAATGAGCAGTTCTTC. It yields the protein CASSLGLASNNEQFF.

Of note for this clone: Other DNA variants within this sample encode the same CDR3. This chain uses TRBV2 with TRBJ2-5; 11 bases line up with TRBD2. The CDR3 has 14 amino acids. The V gene end was trimmed by 2 bases and the J gene end by 5 bases; junction bases not matched to a gene: 1. Germline V CDR1 and CDR2: SNHLY, FYNNEI. The CDR3 DNA reads as TGTGCCAGCAGTGAATTAGCGGGAGGGGAGACCCAGTACTTC. Residues: CASSELAGGETQYF.